The clone carrying this TCR beta chain was detected a few times. Only in-frame clones appear in the TCRdb table, and some are missing; sequencing was by immunoSEQ multiplex PCR. The repertoire holds 350,000 to 450,000 clones, with about 93% as singletons. The sample belongs to a study of control samples from healthy donors and cancer patients. With 2 bases removed from V and 2 bases from J, the gap between germline ends came to 9 bases. The CDR3 extends over 14 amino acids. Germline lookup yields CDR1 LGHNA and CDR2 YSLEER. Sample: PBMCs. This receptor was obtained from a man aged 40-55 years with head and neck cancer. The chain links TRBV4-3 to TRBJ1-2; D perhaps matches TRBD1 (5 bases). The CDR3 DNA reads as TGCGCCAGCAGCCAATCCAGGGCCAACTATGGCTACACCTTC. It is translated as CASSQSRANYGYTF.